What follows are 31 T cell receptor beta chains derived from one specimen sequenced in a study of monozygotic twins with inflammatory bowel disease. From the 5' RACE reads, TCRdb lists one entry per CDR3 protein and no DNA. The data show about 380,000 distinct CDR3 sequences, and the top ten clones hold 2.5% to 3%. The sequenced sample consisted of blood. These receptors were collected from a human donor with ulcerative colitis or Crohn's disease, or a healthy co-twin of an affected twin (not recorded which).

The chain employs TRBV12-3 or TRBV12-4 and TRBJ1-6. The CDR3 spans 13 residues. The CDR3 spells CASSLEYNSPLHF.

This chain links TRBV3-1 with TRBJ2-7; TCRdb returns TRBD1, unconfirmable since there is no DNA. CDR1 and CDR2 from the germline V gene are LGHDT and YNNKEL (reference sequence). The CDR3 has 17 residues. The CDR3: CASSPTFVGVSWDEQYF.

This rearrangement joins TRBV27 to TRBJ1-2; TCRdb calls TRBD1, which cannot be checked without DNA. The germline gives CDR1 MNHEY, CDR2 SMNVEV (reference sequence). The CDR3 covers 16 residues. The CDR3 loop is CASSPPLTAPNYGYTF.

The CDR3: CASSPAPTNEKLFF. The chain joins TRBV18 to TRBJ1-4. Germline lookup yields CDR1 KGHSH and CDR2 LQKENI. This CDR3 has 14 amino acids. The variable domain in full, completed from reference TRBV18 and TRBJ1-4, reads NAGVMQNPRHLVRRRGQEARLRCSPMKGHSHVYWYRQLPEEGLKFMVYLQKENIIDESGMPKERFSAEFPKEGPSILRIQQVVRGDSAAYFCASSPAPTNEKLFFGSGTQLSVL.

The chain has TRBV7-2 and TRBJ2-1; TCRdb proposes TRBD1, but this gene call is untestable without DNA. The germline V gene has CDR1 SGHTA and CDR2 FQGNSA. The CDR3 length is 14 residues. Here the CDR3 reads CASNGTLTYNEQFF.

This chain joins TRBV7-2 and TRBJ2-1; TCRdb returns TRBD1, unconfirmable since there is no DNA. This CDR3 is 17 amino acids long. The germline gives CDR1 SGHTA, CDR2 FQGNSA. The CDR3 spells CASSLSLLQGRYNEQFF.

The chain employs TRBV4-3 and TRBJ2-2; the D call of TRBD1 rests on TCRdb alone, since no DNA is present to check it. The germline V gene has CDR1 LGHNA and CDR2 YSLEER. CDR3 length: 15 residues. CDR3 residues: CASSRAGGNTGELFF.

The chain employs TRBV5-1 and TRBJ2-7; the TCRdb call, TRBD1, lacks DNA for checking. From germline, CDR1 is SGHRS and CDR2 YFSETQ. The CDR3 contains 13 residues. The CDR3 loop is CASSTQGGYEQYF.

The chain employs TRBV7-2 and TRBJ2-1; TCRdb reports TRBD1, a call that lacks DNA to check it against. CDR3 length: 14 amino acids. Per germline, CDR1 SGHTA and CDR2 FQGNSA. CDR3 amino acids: CASSRQGWNNEQFF.

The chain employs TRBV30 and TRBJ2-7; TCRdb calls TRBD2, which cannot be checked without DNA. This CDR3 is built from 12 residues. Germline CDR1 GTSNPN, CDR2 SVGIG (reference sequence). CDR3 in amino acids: CAWSRDGVEQYF.

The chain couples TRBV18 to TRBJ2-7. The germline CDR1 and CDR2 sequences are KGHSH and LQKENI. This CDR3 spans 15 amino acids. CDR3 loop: CASSPLGGTQYEQYF.

Here the CDR3 reads CASSEGAGDLYF. The chain carries TRBV6-1 and TRBJ2-7; TCRdb proposes TRBD1, but this gene call is untestable without DNA. CDR1 and CDR2 (germline): MNHNS, SASEGT. The CDR3 runs to 12 residues.

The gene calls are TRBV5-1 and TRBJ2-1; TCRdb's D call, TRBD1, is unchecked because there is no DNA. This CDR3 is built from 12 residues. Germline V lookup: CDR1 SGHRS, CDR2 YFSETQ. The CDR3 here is CASSRTGTEQFF.

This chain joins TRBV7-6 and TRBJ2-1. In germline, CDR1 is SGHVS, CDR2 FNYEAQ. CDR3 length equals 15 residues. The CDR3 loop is CASSLGSLSYNEQFF. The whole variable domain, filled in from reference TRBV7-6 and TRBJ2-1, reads GAGVSQSPRYKVTKRGQDVALRCDPISGHVSLYWYRQALGQGPEFLTYFNYEAQQDKSGLPNDRFSAERPEGSISTLTIQRTEQRDSAMYRCASSLGSLSYNEQFFGPGTRLTVL.

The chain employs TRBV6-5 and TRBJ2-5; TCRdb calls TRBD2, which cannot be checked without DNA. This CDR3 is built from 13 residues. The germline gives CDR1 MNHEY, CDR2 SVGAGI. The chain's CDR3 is CASSTSGEETQYF.

CDR3 in amino acids: CASSPPSTDNEQYF. The chain joins TRBV18 to TRBJ2-7. CDR1 and CDR2 from the germline V gene are KGHSH and LQKENI. The CDR3 is 14 amino acids.

CDR3 protein: CASSLGSRQEYYEQYF. J is TRBJ2-7 and V is TRBV6-1; with no DNA, the TCRdb D assignment of TRBD2 cannot be verified. CDR1 MNHNS and CDR2 SASEGT come from the germline V gene. This CDR3 has 16 amino acids.

The CDR3 is CASSLGRQGYNEQFF. The gene calls are TRBV7-2 and TRBJ2-1; lacking DNA, the TRBD1 call made by TCRdb goes unchecked. CDR3 length equals 15 residues. The germline gives CDR1 SGHTA, CDR2 FQGNSA.

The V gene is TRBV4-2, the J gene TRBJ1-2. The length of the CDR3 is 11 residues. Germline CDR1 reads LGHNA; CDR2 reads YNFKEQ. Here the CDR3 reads CASSLAEISTF.

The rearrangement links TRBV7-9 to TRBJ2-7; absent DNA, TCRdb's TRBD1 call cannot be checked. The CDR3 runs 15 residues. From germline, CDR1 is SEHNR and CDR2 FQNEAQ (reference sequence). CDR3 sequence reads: CATVGGDRRNDEQYF.

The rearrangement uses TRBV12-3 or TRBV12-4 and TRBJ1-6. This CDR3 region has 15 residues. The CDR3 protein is CASTRGSHDNSPLHF.

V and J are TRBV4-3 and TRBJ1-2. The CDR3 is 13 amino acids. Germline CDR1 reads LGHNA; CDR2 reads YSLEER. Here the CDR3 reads CASSRRDNFGYTF.

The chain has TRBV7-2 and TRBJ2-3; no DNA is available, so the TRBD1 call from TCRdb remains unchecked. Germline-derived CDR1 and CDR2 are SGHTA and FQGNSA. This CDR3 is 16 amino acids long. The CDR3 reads CASSLAGAGNTDTQYF. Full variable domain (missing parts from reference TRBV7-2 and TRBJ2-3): GAGVSQSPSNKVTEKGKDVELRCDPISGHTALYWYRQSLGQGLEFLIYFQGNSAPDKSGLPSDRFSAERTGGSVSTLTIQRTQQEDSAVYLCASSLAGAGNTDTQYFGPGTRLTVL.

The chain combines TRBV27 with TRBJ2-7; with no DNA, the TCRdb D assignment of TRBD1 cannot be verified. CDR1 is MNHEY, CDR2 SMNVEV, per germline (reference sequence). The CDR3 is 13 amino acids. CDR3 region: CASSWGRHYEQYF.

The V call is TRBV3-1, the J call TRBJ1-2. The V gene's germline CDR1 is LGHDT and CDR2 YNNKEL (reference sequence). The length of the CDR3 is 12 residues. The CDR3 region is CASSQGQVGYTF. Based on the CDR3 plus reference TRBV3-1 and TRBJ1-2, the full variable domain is DTAVSQTPKYLVTQMGNDKSIKCEQNLGHDTMYWYKQDSKKFLKIMFSYNNKELIINETVPNRFSPKSPDKAHLNLHINSLELGDSAVYFCASSQGQVGYTFGSGTRLTVV.

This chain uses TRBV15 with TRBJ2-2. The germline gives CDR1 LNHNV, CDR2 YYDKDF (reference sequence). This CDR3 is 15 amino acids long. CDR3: CATSIYTRNTGELFF.

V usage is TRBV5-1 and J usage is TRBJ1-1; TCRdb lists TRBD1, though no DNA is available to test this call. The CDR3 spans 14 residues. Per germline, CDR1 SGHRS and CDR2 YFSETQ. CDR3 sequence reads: CASSGQGIGTEAFF.

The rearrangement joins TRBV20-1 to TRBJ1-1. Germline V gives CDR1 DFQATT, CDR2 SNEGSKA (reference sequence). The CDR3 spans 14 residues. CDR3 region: CSARESDGYTEAFF.

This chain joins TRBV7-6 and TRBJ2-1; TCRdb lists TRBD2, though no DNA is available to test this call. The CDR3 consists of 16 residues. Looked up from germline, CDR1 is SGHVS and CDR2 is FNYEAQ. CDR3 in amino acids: CASSLSAGGSYNEQFF.

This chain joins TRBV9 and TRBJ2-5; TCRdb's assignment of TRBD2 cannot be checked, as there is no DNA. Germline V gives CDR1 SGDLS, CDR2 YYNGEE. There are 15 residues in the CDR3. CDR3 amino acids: CASSVAAGGGETQYF.

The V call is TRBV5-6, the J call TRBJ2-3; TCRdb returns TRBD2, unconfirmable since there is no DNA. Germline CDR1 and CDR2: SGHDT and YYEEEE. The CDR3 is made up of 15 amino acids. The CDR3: CASSLKLANLDTQYF.